One TCR beta chain is described in this entry. The antigen is unknown. This record comes from a study of T cell responses to AZD1222 COVID-19 vaccine. V lost 3 bases to trimming and J lost 3 bases; unmatched junction nucleotides: 11. The CDR3 extends over 15 amino acids. The germline CDR1 and CDR2 sequences are DFQATT and SNEGSKA (reference sequence). Study-level findings and limits: Across the whole spike, CD4 TCRs peaked at regions 160-218 and 743-854. Spike-specific TCR breadth and depth went up after people got two AZD1222 doses.

The method was immunoSEQ multiplex PCR; TCRdb's version includes in-frame clones alone and lacks a portion of them. Here the sample spans 56,000 or so clones, 70% to 90% being singletons. Sample: peripheral blood, taken on day 0 of AZD1222 vaccination. The chain joins TRBV20-1 to TRBJ2-7; TRBD2 matches at 7 bases. The receptor's source is an adult in good health. The CDR3 DNA sequence: TGCAGTGCTAGTCCGAGCGGGACCTACAACTACGAGCAGTACTTC. The encoded protein is CSASPSGTYNYEQYF.